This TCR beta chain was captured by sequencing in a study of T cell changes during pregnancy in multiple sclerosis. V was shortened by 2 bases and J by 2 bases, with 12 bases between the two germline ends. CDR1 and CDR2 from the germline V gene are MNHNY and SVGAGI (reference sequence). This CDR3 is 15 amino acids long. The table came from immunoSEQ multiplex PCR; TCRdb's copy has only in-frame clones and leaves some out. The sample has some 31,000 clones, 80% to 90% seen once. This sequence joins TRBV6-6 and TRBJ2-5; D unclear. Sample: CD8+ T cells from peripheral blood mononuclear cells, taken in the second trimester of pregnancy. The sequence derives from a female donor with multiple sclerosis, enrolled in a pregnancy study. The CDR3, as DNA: TGTGCCAGCAGTTACGTCGTTGAGAAACAAGAGACCCAGTACTTC. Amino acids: CASSYVVEKQETQYF.